The rows below give T cell receptor beta chains drawn from one sample of a study of monozygotic twins with cystic fibrosis. Repertoires were generated with immunoSEQ multiplex PCR, while TCRdb's copy carries only in-frame clones and drops some. Among 30,000 to 40,000 clones, 66% were seen once, and the ten largest hold 0.78%. The sample consisted of blood. These receptors all stem from a girl aged 10 to 17 with cystic fibrosis. CDR3s leave out the opening cysteine and the closing phenylalanine or tryptophan. Fields, in order: clone size, V gene, D gene, CDR3 protein. D genes are given only for firm matches. Some rows have no size entry. The others give once, few or many, or a class for an expanded clone.

clone size: few
V gene: TRBV19
D gene: NA
CDR3 protein: ASSSRGTQY

clone size: NA
V gene: TRBV6-5
D gene: NA
CDR3 protein: ASSYLRSSSYNEQF

clone size: few
V gene: TRBV19
D gene: NA
CDR3 protein: ATLDGSAEAF

clone size: NA
V gene: TRBV2
D gene: NA
CDR3 protein: ASSQQGEQF

clone size: NA
V gene: TRBV7-2
D gene: NA
CDR3 protein: ASSPSGNSNQPQH

clone size: NA
V gene: TRBV6-5
D gene: NA
CDR3 protein: ASSYSGTGNTIY

clone size: NA
V gene: TRBV7-2
D gene: NA
CDR3 protein: ASSLVSGGAGNTIY

clone size: NA
V gene: TRBV27
D gene: NA
CDR3 protein: ASSFARYNEQF

clone size: NA
V gene: TRBV7-2
D gene: NA
CDR3 protein: ASSLEAGFTGELF

clone size: NA
V gene: TRBV5-4
D gene: NA
CDR3 protein: ASGSLNEQF

clone size: NA
V gene: TRBV9
D gene: TRBD2
CDR3 protein: ASSVTSGRAETQY

clone size: NA
V gene: TRBV27
D gene: NA
CDR3 protein: ASSSGRVSTEAF

clone size: once
V gene: TRBV18
D gene: NA
CDR3 protein: ASSPGGEETQY

clone size: NA
V gene: TRBV4-1
D gene: NA
CDR3 protein: ASSQPTGRTGELF

clone size: NA
V gene: TRBV6-1
D gene: NA
CDR3 protein: ASSESPAPYNEQF

clone size: NA
V gene: TRBV7-2
D gene: NA
CDR3 protein: ASSLEGGIAVATDTQY

clone size: NA
V gene: TRBV5-1
D gene: TRBD2
CDR3 protein: ASSSRTSVFQETQY